The 29 T cell receptor beta chains reported below all come from one sample, sequenced in a study of patients and donors after allogeneic stem cell transplantation. From the RT-PCR reads, TCRdb called clonotypes with MiXCR, one entry per CDR3 protein. The sample contains roughly 200,000 distinct CDR3 sequences, around two fifths of which appear only once. Material: blood, either unsorted or a sorted T cell fraction (not recorded which). The receptors stem from a human donor who was either an allogeneic HSCT recipient or a stem cell or donor lymphocyte infusion donor (not recorded which). It is not recorded whose cells these are; they may come from a transplant donor.

The chain employs TRBV24-1 and TRBJ1-2; D perhaps matches TRBD1 (5 bases). The CDR3 contains 13 residues. Trimming stripped 2 bases from V and 8 bases from J, with 11 bases between. Looked up from germline, CDR1 is KGHDR and CDR2 is SFDVKD. The CDR3 DNA reads TGTGCCACCAGTGATTGGACGGGGCAGGGCTACACCTTC. It is translated as CATSDWTGQGYTF.

This clonotype showed up just a few times. The J gene is TRBJ1-1, the V gene TRBV12-3 or TRBV12-4; TRBD1 might be the D (6 bases). V dropped 5 bases and J dropped 5 bases, with 15 bases sitting between them. CDR3 size: 14 residues. This CDR3 is CASSHFLRGTEAFF. The CDR3 DNA is TGTGCCAGCAGTCACTTCTTGAGGGGGACTGAAGCTTTCTTT.

The rearrangement joins TRBV7-2 to TRBJ1-2; D not certain. Looked up from germline, CDR1 is SGHTA and CDR2 is FQGNSA. The CDR3 sequence is 14 residues long. The V gene lost 1 base and the J gene lost 4 bases, with 10 bases spanning the gap. The CDR3 protein is CASSLDGVIYGYTF. CDR3 coding DNA: TGTGCCAGCAGCTTAGATGGGGTAATCTATGGCTACACCTTC.

This clonotype has only a few counts. The rearrangement joins TRBV6-2 or TRBV6-3 to TRBJ1-1; D is unresolved. V was shortened by 7 bases and J by 3 bases, with 18 bases between the two germline ends. Germline V CDR1 and CDR2: MNHEY, SVGEGT. The CDR3 length is 15 residues. The CDR3 sequence: CASNSPRVDYTEAFF. Here the CDR3 DNA reads TGTGCCAGCAATAGCCCGCGAGTCGATTACACTGAAGCTTTCTTT.

This clonotype has more than one count but fewer than ten. The junction does not match germline at one end; this may be a read error. This chain uses TRBV7-7 with TRBJ2-1; possibly TRBD2 for D (6 bases). The germline V gene encodes CDR1 SSHAT and CDR2 FNYEAQ (reference sequence). The CDR3 has 13 residues. CDR3 sequence: CASSLGGRNEQFF. The CDR3 nucleotides read TGTGCTAGCAGCTTGGGGGGAAGGAATGAGCAGTTCTTC. The entire variable domain, with the rest obtained from reference TRBV7-7 and TRBJ2-1, is as follows: GAGVSQSPRYKVTKRGQDVTLRCDPISSHATLYWYQQALGQGPEFLTYFNYEAQPDKSGLPSDRFSAERPEGSISTLTIQRTEQRDSAMYRCASSLGGRNEQFFGPGTRLTVL.

The rearrangement links TRBV5-1 to TRBJ1-4; D remains unclear. V lost 1 base to trimming and J lost 6 bases, with 16 bases between them. The CDR3 runs 16 residues. CDR1 and CDR2 (germline): SGHRS, YFSETQ. The CDR3 DNA reads as TGCGCCAGCAGCTTGTCTGGAGTGTTGAGTTATGAAAAACTGTTTTTT. It is translated as CASSLSGVLSYEKLFF.

The V gene is TRBV28, the J gene TRBJ2-7; possible D gene TRBD1, 5 bases. Trimming shortened V by 6 bases and J by 3 bases, and 9 bases separated the two germline ends. The length of the CDR3 is 12 residues. The germline V gene has CDR1 MDHEN and CDR2 SYDVKM. The chain's CDR3 is CASRPDSYEQYF. For the CDR3, the DNA is TGTGCCAGCAGACCTGACAGCTACGAGCAGTACTTC.

There are a few counts of this clonotype. J is TRBJ1-1 and V is TRBV12-3 or TRBV12-4, with a tentative D call TRBD1 (6 bases). The CDR3 is 13 residues long. Between the trimmed V and J ends, which lost 5 bases and 2 bases, there was a span of 9 bases. CDR3 DNA sequence: TGTGCCAGCAGTACGACAGGCAACACTGAAGCTTTCTTT. This codes for CASSTTGNTEAFF.

The chain joins TRBV6-5 to TRBJ1-1; TRBD1 is a possible D gene (6 bases). Germline loops: CDR1 MNHEY, CDR2 SVGAGI. The germline V and J ends were trimmed by 4 bases and 6 bases, with 18 bases remaining between them. The CDR3 runs to 15 residues. The chain's CDR3 is CASSSFPLGGSEAFF. As DNA, the CDR3 is TGTGCCAGCAGTTCCTTTCCTCTAGGGGGGTCTGAAGCTTTCTTT.

V and J are TRBV4-3 and TRBJ2-1; no definite D call. V lost 4 bases and J lost 8, with 12 bases in between. Germline V lookup: CDR1 LGHNA, CDR2 YSLEER. This CDR3 has 13 amino acids. CDR3 in DNA: TGCGCCAGCAGCCCCTGGAGTGGCGATGAGCAGTTCTTC. Translating gives CASSPWSGDEQFF.

The chain uses TRBV7-9 and TRBJ2-1; possibly TRBD2 for D (5 bases). Germline V lookup: CDR1 SEHNR, CDR2 FQNEAQ (reference sequence). This CDR3 has 14 residues. Trimming pared 10 bases from V and 8 bases from J, leaving 21 bases between. CDR3 bases: TGTGCCACCTTACGCGGTGGCAGGAGGTATGAGCAGTTCTTC. Residues: CATLRGGRRYEQFF.

This clonotype appeared a few times. The genes are TRBV4-3 and TRBJ1-1, with a possible D match to TRBD1 (6 bases). The CDR3 runs 14 residues. The germline gives CDR1 LGHNA, CDR2 YSLEER. V lost 4 bases to trimming and J lost 0 bases, with 9 bases between them. The CDR3 sequence: CASSRTGLNTEAFF. In nucleotides, the CDR3 is TGCGCCAGCAGCCGCACAGGGCTGAACACTGAAGCTTTCTTT.

This clonotype was detected only once. The CDR3: CASRWTSGSSKPYNEQFF. The DNA for the CDR3 is TGTGCCAGCAGATGGACTAGCGGGAGTTCAAAACCCTACAATGAGCAGTTCTTC. The V gene is TRBV2, the J gene TRBJ2-1, with 13 bases lining up with TRBD2. The length of the CDR3 is 18 residues. Germline-derived CDR1 and CDR2 are SNHLY and FYNNEI. The V and J ends lost 6 bases and 2 bases, in that order; junction bases with no gene match: 10.

The V gene is TRBV4-3, the J gene TRBJ1-3; no clear D. Germline V gene data show CDR1 as LGHNA and CDR2 as YSLEER. V was cut by 3 bases and J by 4 bases, with 7 bases left in between. The CDR3 totals 13 residues. CDR3 DNA sequence: TGCGCCAGCAGCCAGGCGGGGGGAAACACCATATATTTT. This gives the protein CASSQAGGNTIYF.

This clonotype occurred a few times. This chain joins TRBV5-1 and TRBJ2-1; perhaps TRBD2 as D (6 bases). The V end was cut by 0 bases, the J end by 0 bases, with 13 bases between. The CDR3 consists of 17 residues. Germline V gives CDR1 SGHRS, CDR2 YFSETQ. CDR3 residues: CASSLGLALSSYNEQFF. The CDR3 bases are TGCGCCAGCAGCTTGGGCCTAGCGCTAAGCTCCTACAATGAGCAGTTCTTC.

This chain uses TRBV29-1 with TRBJ2-1, with 12 bases aligning to TRBD2. V gave up 5 bases and J gave up 2 bases; unmatched junction bases: 10. The V gene's germline CDR1 is SQVTM and CDR2 ANQGSEA. The CDR3 has 17 residues. CDR3: CSVQTSGSVYPYNEQFF. The CDR3 nucleotides are TGCAGCGTTCAGACTAGCGGGAGTGTGTACCCCTACAATGAGCAGTTCTTC.

The rearrangement uses TRBV20-1 and TRBJ1-6; the D is unclear. Germline V gives CDR1 DFQATT, CDR2 SNEGSKA (reference sequence). The CDR3 has 13 amino acids. V was shortened by 3 bases and J by 3 bases, with 6 bases between the two germline ends. DNA of the CDR3: TGCAGTGCTAGGGGGAACTATAATTCACCCCTCCACTTT. It is translated as CSARGNYNSPLHF.

This clonotype turned up a few times. The J gene is TRBJ1-3, the V gene TRBV30; D unclear. Deletions cut 0 bases from V and 2 bases from J, with 2 bases between. Germline V gene lookup returns CDR1 GTSNPN and CDR2 SVGIG (reference sequence). This CDR3 has 12 amino acids. The DNA of the CDR3 is TGTGCCTGGAGTGTAGCTGGAAACACCATATATTTT. It specifies CAWSVAGNTIYF.

CDR3 loop: CATSDGPGVNSPLHF. The CDR3 DNA reads as TGTGCCACCAGTGACGGTCCTGGGGTGAATTCACCCCTCCACTTT. V gene TRBV24-1 combines with J gene TRBJ1-6, with D uncertain. The CDR3 consists of 15 residues. In germline, CDR1 is KGHDR, CDR2 SFDVKD. Trimming cost V 4 bases and J 7 bases, with 13 bases left between them.

The chain uses TRBV6-5 and TRBJ1-2; 10 bases agree with TRBD1. With V trimmed by 5 bases and J by 1 base, 4 bases remained unmatched. CDR1 and CDR2 from the germline V gene are MNHEY and SVGAGI. This CDR3 is built from 15 residues. For the CDR3, the DNA is TGTGCCAGCAGTCCCGACAGGGGGCTTAACTATGGCTACACCTTC. As protein: CASSPDRGLNYGYTF.

The gene calls are TRBV20-1 and TRBJ1-1; TRBD1 agrees at 7 bases. The length of the CDR3 is 16 residues. The V gene's germline CDR1 is DFQATT and CDR2 SNEGSKA (reference sequence). V gave up 1 base and J gave up 1 base; unmatched junction bases: 9. CDR3 nucleotide sequence: TGCAGTGCTAGAGTCTTATACAGGGGCGGGAACACTGAAGCTTTCTTT. As protein: CSARVLYRGGNTEAFF.

This clonotype has just a few counts. CDR3 sequence: CASTSGVISANEQFF. The CDR3 region has the DNA TGTGCCAGCACCTCCGGCGTGATTTCGGCCAATGAGCAGTTCTTC. The chain joins TRBV12-3 or TRBV12-4 to TRBJ2-1, with no clear D. The V end was cut by 7 bases, the J end by 6 bases, with 19 bases between. This CDR3 region has 15 residues.

V usage is TRBV27 and J usage is TRBJ2-7; perhaps TRBD2 as D (6 bases). V was shortened by 0 bases and J by 7 bases, with 10 bases between the two germline ends. CDR1 and CDR2 (germline): MNHEY, SMNVEV (reference sequence). This CDR3 is built from 13 residues. The CDR3 DNA is TGTGCCAGCAGTTTATCGCTTAGCGGTGAGCAGTACTTC. This gives the protein CASSLSLSGEQYF.

This clonotype was recorded once. The chain carries TRBV7-2 and TRBJ2-5, with D possibly called TRBD1 or TRBD2 (6 bases each). Trimming removed 7 bases at V and 5 bases at J, with 20 bases between. This CDR3 has 15 residues. The germline CDR1 and CDR2 sequences are SGHTA and FQGNSA. CDR3 sequence (DNA): TGTGCCAGCACCCGGCGGGACATAGGCCAGGAGACCCAGTACTTC. It specifies CASTRRDIGQETQYF.

This clonotype was counted once. The chain employs TRBV30 and TRBJ2-1, with 11 bases fitting TRBD2. V dropped 0 bases and J dropped 8; count of bases not matched to a gene: 6. The CDR3 has 15 amino acids. Germline V gene sequence: CDR1 GTSNPN, CDR2 SVGIG (reference sequence). In DNA, the CDR3 is TGTGCCTGGAGTGTTACTAGCGGGAGTGTTTATGAGCAGTTCTTC. It codes for CAWSVTSGSVYEQFF.

The CDR3 spells CASSSFERGKEKLFF. The CDR3, as DNA: TGTGCCAGCAGCTCCTTCGAACGGGGGAAGGAAAAACTGTTTTTT. This sequence joins TRBV5-5 and TRBJ1-4; TRBD1 is a possible D gene (5 bases). The germline gives CDR1 SGHKS, CDR2 YYEKEE (reference sequence). V dropped 3 bases and J dropped 8 bases, with 17 bases sitting between them. This CDR3 comprises 15 residues.

This chain connects TRBV11-2 to TRBJ2-5, with D uncertain. Germline V lookup: CDR1 SGHAT, CDR2 FQNNGV. The CDR3 spans 14 residues. V was cut by 1 base and J by 5 bases, with 11 bases left in between. This chain's CDR3 is CASSLGTARETQYF. The CDR3 nucleotides read TGTGCCAGCAGCTTAGGAACAGCACGGGAGACCCAGTACTTC. The whole variable domain, remainder taken from reference TRBV11-2 and TRBJ2-5, is EAGVAQSPRYKIIEKRQSVAFWCNPISGHATLYWYQQILGQGPKLLIQFQNNGVVDDSQLPKDRFSAERLKGVDSTLKIQPAKLEDSAVYLCASSLGTARETQYFGPGTRLLVL.

In DNA form, the CDR3 reads TGTGCCATACGGGCGCCAGGGATAAACTATGGCTACACCTTC. Its protein product is CAIRAPGINYGYTF. The rearrangement uses TRBV6-2 or TRBV6-3 and TRBJ1-2; D is possibly TRBD1 (5 bases). Germline CDR1 MNHEY, CDR2 SVGEGT. The CDR3 is 14 amino acids. The ends were cut back, 10 bases at V and 2 bases at J, with 17 bases in the middle.

The chain joins TRBV24-1 to TRBJ2-5; D is unclear. Trimming removed 4 bases from V and 0 bases from J, with 5 bases in between. The CDR3 length is 13 residues. The germline CDR1 and CDR2 sequences are KGHDR and SFDVKD. CDR3 bases: TGTGCCACCAGTGACAGTAACCAAGAGACCCAGTACTTC. Protein product: CATSDSNQETQYF.